These 30 T cell receptor beta chains were sequenced from one sample in a study of shared clonotypes between healthy human individuals. Clones were read by immunoSEQ multiplex PCR, and TCRdb kept only the in-frame ones, dropping some. The profile shows around 350,000 clones, roughly 80% of them singletons. Sequences were obtained from memory CD4+ T cells sorted from blood. Stated subset: CD45RA-negative fraction. These receptor sequences come from a man aged 25-45 years in good health.

The chain combines TRBV19 with TRBJ2-2, with TRBD2 matching 7 bases. CDR1 LNHDA and CDR2 SQIVND come from the germline V gene (reference sequence). This CDR3 contains 15 residues. The J segment lost 6 bases and the V segment lost 5 bases, leaving 9 bases of the junction unmatched. The CDR3 DNA follows: TGTGCCAGTAGTTTAAGCGGGGTTAAGGCCGGGGAGCTGTTTTTT. This gives the protein CASSLSGVKAGELFF. The complete variable domain, with remaining parts taken from reference TRBV19 and TRBJ2-2, reads DGGITQSPKYLFRKEGQNVTLSCEQNLNHDAMYWYRQDPGQGLRLIYYSQIVNDFQKGDIAEGYSVSREKKESFPLTVTSAQKNPTAFYLCASSLSGVKAGELFFGEGSRLTVL.

The V call is TRBV7-9, the J call TRBJ1-4; D might be TRBD1 (5 bases). Germline V lookup: CDR1 SEHNR, CDR2 FQNEAQ (reference sequence). Trimming pared 0 bases from V and 8 bases from J, leaving 13 bases between. The CDR3 has 15 residues. The CDR3 reads CASSLAEGQLEKLFF. In nucleotides, the CDR3 is TGTGCCAGCAGCTTAGCCGAGGGGCAATTGGAAAAACTGTTTTTT.

In DNA, the CDR3 is TGTGCCAGCAGTGGTTCCCTTTCAACAGATACGCAGTATTTT. This translates into CASSGSLSTDTQYF. The chain combines TRBV2 with TRBJ2-3; D gene uncertain. Germline assignment: CDR1 SNHLY and CDR2 FYNNEI. V lost 4 bases and J 3 bases, leaving 11 bases between the germline ends. CDR3 size: 14 residues. Full variable domain (remainder filled in from reference TRBV2 and TRBJ2-3): EPEVTQTPSHQVTQMGQEVILRCVPISNHLYFYWYRQILGQKVEFLVSFYNNEISEKSEIFDDQFSVERPDGSNFTLKIRSTKLEDSAMYFCASSGSLSTDTQYFGPGTRLTVL.

This clone was picked up a small number of times. The chain carries TRBV27 and TRBJ2-1; TRBD2 matches 9 bases. Trimming at V came to 3 bases and at J to 10 bases, leaving 4 bases not matched to a gene. Germline CDR1 MNHEY, CDR2 SMNVEV (reference sequence). This CDR3 has 13 residues. CDR3 sequence reads: CASSFLTSGEQFF. The DNA of the CDR3 is TGTGCCAGCAGTTTCCTTACTAGCGGGGAGCAGTTCTTC.

With respect to this clone: This clone may be a read error of a much larger clone one base away. The chain uses TRBV28 and TRBJ1-2; 9 bases are shared with TRBD1. The CDR3 loop spans 13 amino acids. Germline V gene data show CDR1 as MDHEN and CDR2 as SYDVKM. Trimming took 6 bases from V and 5 from J; bases not matched to a gene: 4. The CDR3 DNA reads as TGTGCCAGCAGCCCCGGGACAGGGTATGGCTACACCTTC. Translating gives CASSPGTGYGYTF.

This sequence joins TRBV10-1 and TRBJ2-2; perhaps TRBD1 as D (6 bases). From germline, CDR1 is WNHNN and CDR2 SYGVQD (reference sequence). This CDR3 region has 14 residues. Deletions cut 6 bases from V and 1 base from J, with 9 bases between. For the CDR3, the DNA is TGCGCCAGCAGCAAGACAGGGAACACCGGGGAGCTGTTTTTT. Protein: CASSKTGNTGELFF.

CDR3 sequence: CAISVGTGGQDTQYF. The CDR3 DNA reads TGTGCCATCAGTGTGGGGACAGGGGGTCAAGATACGCAGTATTTT. This sequence joins TRBV10-3 and TRBJ2-3; 11 positions match TRBD1. The trim removed 4 bases at V and 5 bases at J, leaving 5 bases unmatched. This CDR3 region has 15 residues. CDR1 and CDR2 from the germline V gene are ENHRY and SYGVKD.

V gene TRBV28 combines with J gene TRBJ1-1; D unresolved. Between the trimmed V and J ends, which lost 5 bases and 4 bases, there was a span of 11 bases. The germline CDR1 and CDR2 sequences are MDHEN and SYDVKM. This CDR3 has 13 amino acids. The CDR3 is CASSDPPGTEAFF. The CDR3 coding sequence is TGTGCCAGCAGTGACCCTCCGGGCACTGAAGCTTTCTTT.

The chain links TRBV18 to TRBJ1-6, with 8 bases aligning to TRBD1. Germline V lookup: CDR1 KGHSH, CDR2 LQKENI. The CDR3 totals 15 residues. The V and J ends lost 3 bases and 7 bases, in that order; junction bases with no gene match: 5. This CDR3 is CASSPPTGENSPLHF. The CDR3, as DNA: TGTGCCAGCTCACCCCCGACAGGGGAGAATTCACCCCTCCACTTT. Full variable domain (rest looked up from reference TRBV18 and TRBJ1-6): NAGVMQNPRHLVRRRGQEARLRCSPMKGHSHVYWYRQLPEEGLKFMVYLQKENIIDESGMPKERFSAEFPKEGPSILRIQQVVRGDSAAYFCASSPPTGENSPLHFGNGTRLTVT.

The rearrangement uses TRBV30 and TRBJ1-1, with 7 nucleotides matching TRBD1. Germline values: CDR1 GTSNPN, CDR2 SVGIG (reference sequence). This CDR3 spans 12 amino acids. V lost 5 bases and J lost 1; bases outside the gene matches: 1. CDR3 sequence reads: CAWGTANTEAFF. The CDR3 DNA reads TGTGCCTGGGGGACAGCGAACACTGAAGCTTTCTTT.

This chain links TRBV6-5 with TRBJ2-7; D not certain. In germline, CDR1 is MNHEY, CDR2 SVGAGI. CDR3 length equals 12 residues. V was cut by 2 bases and J by 3 bases, with 5 bases left in between. The CDR3 sequence: CASSYPVYEQYF. Written as DNA, the CDR3 is TGTGCCAGCAGTTACCCTGTCTACGAGCAGTACTTC.

The chain couples TRBV5-1 to TRBJ2-7; no clear D. This CDR3 spans 15 amino acids. The germline V gene has CDR1 SGHRS and CDR2 YFSETQ. The V end was cut by 0 bases, the J end by 6 bases, with 16 bases between. This CDR3 reads CASSLDRVELGEQYF. The CDR3 DNA reads TGCGCCAGCAGCTTGGACCGGGTGGAGCTGGGCGAGCAGTACTTC.

The chain uses TRBV7-6 and TRBJ1-2; 9 positions match TRBD1. Germline values: CDR1 SGHVS, CDR2 FNYEAQ. After removal of 1 base from V and 4 bases from J, the junction contained 4 bases not matched to a gene. The CDR3 extends over 15 amino acids. CDR3 amino acids: CASSLDGTGRYGYTF. DNA of the CDR3: TGTGCCAGCAGCTTAGACGGGACAGGGCGCTATGGCTACACCTTC.

The chain links TRBV9 to TRBJ1-3, with TRBD1 as a possible D gene (5 bases). The CDR3 totals 16 residues. The V end was cut by 2 bases, the J end by 4 bases, with 16 bases between. Looked up from germline, CDR1 is SGDLS and CDR2 is YYNGEE. The CDR3 sequence is CASSVSPGAGGNTIYF. CDR3 coding DNA: TGTGCCAGCAGCGTTTCCCCCGGGGCAGGCGGAAACACCATATATTTT.

The chain links TRBV28 to TRBJ2-3; 14 bases are shared with TRBD2. This CDR3 has 16 amino acids. J was trimmed by 6 bases and V by 3 bases; bases with no gene match: 5. The germline gives CDR1 MDHEN, CDR2 SYDVKM. CDR3 loop: CASSLTSGRARDTQYF. CDR3 coding DNA: TGTGCCAGCAGTTTGACTAGCGGGAGGGCCAGGGATACGCAGTATTTT.

The chain uses TRBV19 and TRBJ1-2; TRBD1 agrees at 10 bases. Trimming cost V 6 bases and J 4 bases; bases outside gene matches: 11. Germline-derived CDR1 and CDR2 are LNHDA and SQIVND (reference sequence). The CDR3 runs 16 residues. The CDR3 coding sequence is TGTGCCAGTAGACCCCGACAGGGGGCGAGAAGCTATGGCTACACCTTC. The encoded protein is CASRPRQGARSYGYTF.

The chain links TRBV6-6 to TRBJ1-2, with D possibly being TRBD1 (5 bases). Germline V CDR1 and CDR2: MNHNY, SVGAGI (reference sequence). CDR3 length: 15 amino acids. V was shortened by 2 bases and J by 4 bases, with 14 bases between the two germline ends. The CDR3, as DNA: TGTGCCAGCAGTTACACACCTCCGGGGGTCTATGGCTACACCTTC. Protein sequence: CASSYTPPGVYGYTF.

The chain has TRBV6-1 and TRBJ2-7, with TRBD1 matching 7 bases. The CDR3 totals 13 residues. Germline CDR1 and CDR2: MNHNS and SASEGT. The V gene end was trimmed by 7 bases and the J gene end by 2 bases; junction bases not matched to a gene: 5. The CDR3 spells CASNRGATYEQYF. The CDR3 DNA is TGTGCCAGCAACAGGGGAGCCACCTACGAGCAGTACTTC.

The rearrangement links TRBV6-6 to TRBJ1-1; possible D gene TRBD1, 5 bases. Germline V lookup: CDR1 MNHNY, CDR2 SVGAGI (reference sequence). The ends were cut back, 2 bases at V and 8 bases at J, with 12 bases in the middle. This CDR3 is built from 13 residues. The CDR3 DNA is TGTGCCAGCAGTTACCGAGGGACGGCCGAAGCTTTCTTT. This sequence encodes CASSYRGTAEAFF.

This chain connects TRBV9 to TRBJ2-1; TRBD2 matches at 13 bases. Germline V gene data show CDR1 as SGDLS and CDR2 as YYNGEE. The V gene end was trimmed by 4 bases and the J gene end by 3 bases; junction bases not matched to a gene: 22. This CDR3 contains 22 residues. CDR3: CASSQPDLGQRTSGSVYNEQFF. CDR3 nucleotides: TGTGCCAGCAGCCAACCCGATCTAGGACAGAGGACTAGCGGGAGTGTCTACAATGAGCAGTTCTTC.

The chain joins TRBV28 to TRBJ1-1; no reliable D call. CDR1 and CDR2 from the germline V gene are MDHEN and SYDVKM. This CDR3 is 14 amino acids long. V gave up 8 bases and J gave up 6 bases, with 19 bases separating them. As DNA, the CDR3 is TGTGCCAGCCTCCTAGGAGGGAGGGTCGCTGAAGCTTTCTTT. Encoded protein: CASLLGGRVAEAFF.

This chain links TRBV7-9 with TRBJ2-5; 8 bases are a match to TRBD1. From germline, CDR1 is SEHNR and CDR2 FQNEAQ (reference sequence). The V segment lost 0 bases and the J segment 5 bases; nucleotides outside the gene matches: 5. CDR3 size: 15 residues. CDR3 protein: CASSLAAGGGETQYF. DNA for the CDR3: TGTGCCAGCAGCTTAGCTGCAGGGGGCGGGGAGACCCAGTACTTC. Looking up the rest from reference TRBV7-9 and TRBJ2-5 gives the full variable domain: DTGVSQNPRHKITKRGQNVTFRCDPISEHNRLYWYRQTLGQGPEFLTYFQNEAQLEKSRLLSDRFSAERPKGSFSTLEIQRTEQGDSAMYLCASSLAAGGGETQYFGPGTRLLVL.

This chain connects TRBV5-1 to TRBJ2-3, with a tentative D call TRBD2 (6 bases). The CDR3 sequence is 15 residues long. Germline values: CDR1 SGHRS, CDR2 YFSETQ. V was shortened by 3 bases and J by 0 bases, with 11 bases between the two germline ends. The CDR3 nucleotides read TGCGCCAGCAGCTCGGGACTCACCAGCACAGATACGCAGTATTTT. Residues: CASSSGLTSTDTQYF.

This clone was observed a handful of times. The rearrangement links TRBV9 to TRBJ2-5; 9 nucleotides match TRBD1. This CDR3 has 14 amino acids. Germline trimming cut 3 bases from V and 5 bases from J; bases unmatched to any gene: 5. Germline CDR1 is SGDLS and CDR2 is YYNGEE. The CDR3, as DNA: TGTGCCAGCAGCGCATCGGACAGGGGCGAGACCCAGTACTTC. Protein sequence: CASSASDRGETQYF.

J is TRBJ1-4 and V is TRBV11-1, with 9 bases identical to TRBD1. CDR3 length: 15 residues. Germline-derived CDR1 and CDR2 are SGHAT and FQDESV (reference sequence). J lost 2 bases, V lost 3 bases, and 1 base had no gene match. CDR3: CASSFGQGTNEKLFF. The CDR3 coding sequence is TGTGCCAGCAGCTTTGGACAGGGGACTAATGAAAAACTGTTTTTT.

This chain joins TRBV5-1 and TRBJ1-3; no firm D call. Trimming pared 3 bases from V and 0 bases from J, leaving 10 bases between. Germline V gene data show CDR1 as SGHRS and CDR2 as YFSETQ. This CDR3 comprises 15 residues. CDR3 residues: CASSSGLDSGNTIYF. The CDR3 nucleotides read TGCGCCAGCAGCTCCGGGCTTGACTCTGGAAACACCATATATTTT.

This clone was detected many times. The genes are TRBV5-4 and TRBJ1-1, with 11 bases that match TRBD1. Unmatched junction bases numbered 6, after V lost 4 bases and J lost 1 base. Germline values: CDR1 SGHNT, CDR2 YYREEE (reference sequence). This CDR3 spans 16 amino acids. The CDR3 is CASSQRTGGGNTEAFF. In nucleotides, the CDR3 is TGTGCCAGCAGCCAACGGACAGGGGGCGGGAACACTGAAGCTTTCTTT.

The chain carries TRBV7-9 and TRBJ2-5; D remains ambiguous. The CDR3 is made up of 11 amino acids. Germline V gene data show CDR1 as SEHNR and CDR2 as FQNEAQ (reference sequence). Deletions cut 6 bases from V and 5 bases from J, with 7 bases between. The CDR3 loop is CASRQLETQYF. The CDR3 DNA reads as TGTGCCAGCAGACAACTGGAGACCCAGTACTTC.

This clone was seen once. The chain recombines TRBV6-6 with TRBJ1-1; D unresolved. V lost 0 bases to trimming and J lost 3 bases, with 11 bases between them. The CDR3 spans 15 residues. Germline CDR1 is MNHNY and CDR2 is SVGAGI (reference sequence). CDR3 amino acids: CASSYSGGRYTEAFF. CDR3 DNA: TGTGCCAGCAGTTACTCGGGCGGGCGTTACACTGAAGCTTTCTTT.

The chain has TRBV18 and TRBJ2-3; D gene ambiguous. The V and J ends lost 2 bases and 1 base respectively, with 10 bases between them. This CDR3 is built from 15 residues. The germline CDR1 and CDR2 sequences are KGHSH and LQKENI. This chain's CDR3 is CASSPGRQGTDTQYF. In nucleotides, the CDR3 is TGTGCCAGCTCACCAGGTCGCCAGGGCACAGATACGCAGTATTTT.